This TCR beta chain was captured in a study of T cells in Graves' hyperthyroidism and ophthalmopathy. CDR1 is KGHDR and CDR2 is SFDVKD in the germline V gene. Trimming stripped 6 bases from V and 6 bases from J, with 15 bases between. The CDR3 covers 14 residues. This clonotype was picked up many times. Its target is not known. Amplification targeted TCR beta CDR3 regions from RNA transcripts. Initially, a first-round RT-PCR of the TCR CDR3 employed the HTBI primer set. TCRdb re-called the multiplex PCR reads with MiXCR, one entry per CDR3 protein. The sample contains 150,000 or so distinct CDR3 sequences, roughly 9.4% of which appear only once. Thyroid ultrasound, orbital computed tomography, clinical symptoms, and serum thyroxine and TRAb underpinned diagnoses. Study-level results: Clonotypes that were expanded in thyroid above 0.001 mostly appeared in blood too.

Sequencing used blood. The V gene is TRBV24-1, the J gene TRBJ2-3; no firm D call. The clonotype originates from a woman aged 18-29 years with Graves' hyperthyroidism that later progressed to Graves' ophthalmopathy. The CDR3 region has the DNA TGTGCCACCAGTCAAGGGTTGGCGCTGGATACGCAGTATTTT. This translates into CATSQGLALDTQYF.